This TCR beta chain appears in the sequencing data of a study of CD8 T cells in Susac syndrome (dated by TCRdb to about 2019). As for the study more broadly: Among the Susac syndrome patients who were sequenced, clinically active disease was present in 5 or 6 and clinical remission was observed in fewer than 10. Susac syndrome patients were therapy-naive, on corticosteroids (some also receiving IVIg), or on IVIg alone at blood withdrawal. Repertoire sequencing was used to test whether CD8+ T cell activation and differentiation in Susac syndrome was antigen driven.

High-throughput TCR beta sequencing profiled peripheral blood CD8+ and CD4+ T cells from healthy donors, Susac syndrome patients and multiple sclerosis patients. The Susac syndrome patients fulfilled recently defined diagnostic criteria for definite or probable disease. CD8+ TEMRA cells were enriched by FACS, while bulk CD8+ and CD4+ T cells were purified by magnetic negative isolation. Blood was collected in EDTA tubes and processed within 24 hours, with PBMCs isolated through density gradient centrifugation. PBMCs intended for TCR sequencing were frozen in liquid nitrogen and were later thawed in a 37 degrees C water bath. The sorted or isolated CD4+, CD8+ and CD8+ TEMRA cells had a purity of 90% or higher. RNA was extracted using the RNeasy kit, and roughly 0.5 to 1 microgram was reverse transcribed with random hexamers. The immunoSEQ multiplex PCR assay, covering 54 Vbeta and 13 Jbeta segments, was used to amplify TCR beta CDR3 regions. PCR amplification bias was corrected using a synthetic template baseline for primer optimization and computational correction. The original methods were these. Only productive sequences were kept, with reads annotated to V, D and J genes according to IMGT and analyzed in immunoSEQ Analyzer. Clonality was calculated as one minus the Shannon entropy normalized by log2 of the number of productive unique sequences. Public and private clones were assessed among the 100 most prevalent clones of each patient and control. A clone was defined as Susac-specific if it was absent from the healthy and MS cohorts, from about 1,100 published viral clones and from other ImmuneACCESS disease sequences. The public reads were quality trimmed at Q25 with fastp and then assembled into clones with MiXCR by TCRdb, keeping productive beta chains. Identical CDR3 protein sequences are pooled into one entry, listed with their most common genes and DNA. Here the V and J calls rest on TCRdb's processing, not on the authors' analysis. This sample gives roughly 200,000 distinct CDR3 sequences in total; roughly 90% of them show up just once. Around 0.085% of the sample goes to the ten largest clones.

Deletion took 0 bases off V and 7 bases off J, with a span of 9 bases between the germline ends. CDR1 and CDR2, looked up from the germline V gene, are SGHDN and FVKESK. The CDR3 runs 13 residues from the cysteine to the phenylalanine. CDR3 DNA is the only sequence kept; it has 39 bases, read in frame from the first base. General findings and caveats noted by the study authors: In patients with Susac syndrome, the CD4+ T cell repertoire showed no detectable clonal expansion. The TCR sequencing and HLA analysis was acknowledged to have included a relatively small number of individuals.

About this clonotype: Its cognate antigen has yet to be identified. There are no base qualities to consult, and no much larger clone falls within one base.

The chain is encoded by TRBV14 joined to TRBJ1-2, with no D gene named confidently. Sample: CD4+ T cells from PBMCs. This receptor was obtained from a human donor with Susac syndrome. The CDR3 reads as follows: CASSQDARRGYTF. The base sequence is TGTGCCAGCAGCCAAGATGCCAGACGTGGCTACACCTTC.